This passage covers 32 T cell receptor beta chains from one sample sequenced in a study of cytomegalovirus exposure and HLA in healthy donors. 13 Jbeta primers and 60 Vbeta primers were used for the PCR. Method: immunoSEQ multiplex PCR; TCRdb's copy keeps in-frame clones and lacks some. Found here are 130,000 or so clones, approximately 74% of them singletons; the top ten hold about 7.3%. Sequenced material: PBMCs. These receptors came from a male donor in good health and CMV-seronegative.

The chain recombines TRBV28 with TRBJ2-2; 8 bases line up with TRBD2. Germline CDR1 is MDHEN and CDR2 is SYDVKM. V gave up 4 bases and J gave up 3 bases; unmatched junction bases: 13. This CDR3 has 18 amino acids. Written as DNA, the CDR3 is TGTGCCAGCAGTTGGGTGACTTCAGCGGGAGCGGACACCGGGGAGCTGTTTTTT. As protein: CASSWVTSAGADTGELFF.

The CDR3 here is CASRPPQYRGASNSNQPQHF. The DNA of the CDR3 is TGTGCCAGCAGGCCCCCCCAGTACAGGGGGGCTTCCAATAGCAATCAGCCCCAGCATTTT. The chain joins TRBV28 to TRBJ1-5; 8 nucleotides agree with TRBD1. CDR1 is MDHEN and CDR2 is SYDVKM in the germline V gene. CDR3 size: 20 residues. The trim removed 6 bases at V and 0 bases at J, leaving 19 bases unmatched. Complete variable domain (other parts from reference TRBV28 and TRBJ1-5): DVKVTQSSRYLVKRTGEKVFLECVQDMDHENMFWYRQDPGLGLRLIYFSYDVKMKEKGDIPEGYSVSREKKERFSLILESASTNQTSMYLCASRPPQYRGASNSNQPQHFGDGTRLSIL.

The V gene is TRBV5-1, the J gene TRBJ2-5, with D maybe TRBD2 (6 bases). Gene TRBJ2-7 matches the end of the DNA better, so the J call may be wrong. Germline V lookup: CDR1 SGHRS, CDR2 YFSETQ. This CDR3 comprises 12 residues. The CDR3: CASSPGDYEQYF. The CDR3 DNA is TGCGCCAGCTCCCCGGGAGACTACGAGCAGTACTTC.

The rearrangement joins TRBV6-4 to TRBJ1-5; the D is unclear. The germline V gene encodes CDR1 MRHNA and CDR2 SNTAGT. The CDR3 runs 11 residues. Trimming pared 6 bases from V and 7 bases from J, leaving 7 bases between. As DNA, the CDR3 is TGTGCCAGCAGCCCCCGGCAGCCCCAGCATTTT. The encoded protein is CASSPRQPQHF.

This clone was counted a single time. The gene calls are TRBV5-8 and TRBJ2-7; 11 bases fit TRBD2. This CDR3 has 14 amino acids. The germline CDR1 and CDR2 sequences are SGHTS and YDEGEE. Unmatched junction bases numbered 0, after V lost 1 base and J lost 3 bases. CDR3 in DNA: TGTGCCAGCAGCTTGACTAGCGGGAGCTACGAGCAGTACTTC. This codes for CASSLTSGSYEQYF.

The CDR3 loop is CSVGEGFNQPQHF. As DNA, the CDR3 is TGCAGCGTCGGGGAGGGGTTCAATCAGCCCCAGCATTTT. The V call is TRBV29-1, the J call TRBJ1-5; D might be TRBD1 (5 bases). CDR1 SQVTM and CDR2 ANQGSEA come from the germline V gene. Trimming took off 6 bases at V and 3 bases at J, with 12 bases between the two ends. This CDR3 has 13 amino acids.

The chain employs TRBV9 and TRBJ2-3; 7 bases match TRBD1. The J segment lost 2 bases and the V segment lost 2 bases, leaving 8 bases of the junction unmatched. The CDR3 consists of 16 residues. The germline V gene encodes CDR1 SGDLS and CDR2 YYNGEE. CDR3 in amino acids: CASSVTAGGDTDTQYF. In nucleotides, the CDR3 is TGTGCCAGCAGCGTCACCGCAGGGGGTGACACAGATACGCAGTATTTT.

This clone was observed a single time. The gene calls are TRBV27 and TRBJ2-1; D remains ambiguous. Trimming removed 6 bases at V and 5 bases at J, with 20 bases between. This CDR3 is 16 amino acids long. Germline CDR1 MNHEY, CDR2 SMNVEV (reference sequence). This chain's CDR3 is CASSTLTASPNNEQFF. In nucleotides, the CDR3 is TGTGCCAGCAGCACCCTCACCGCGTCCCCGAACAATGAGCAGTTCTTC.

This clone has only a few counts. The rearrangement links TRBV5-1 to TRBJ1-1; 7 bases map to TRBD1. V lost 4 bases and J lost 8; bases outside the gene matches: 11. CDR1 SGHRS and CDR2 YFSETQ come from the germline V gene. The CDR3 totals 14 residues. The CDR3 DNA follows: TGCGCCAGCAGCCCAGGACAGGAACCACCGGAAGCTTTCTTT. Translation: CASSPGQEPPEAFF.

This sequence joins TRBV5-6 and TRBJ2-5, with 8 bases identical to TRBD2. Trimming at V came to 1 base and at J to 5 bases, leaving 7 bases not matched to a gene. Germline lookup yields CDR1 SGHDT and CDR2 YYEEEE. This CDR3 has 15 residues. The CDR3 DNA reads as TGTGCCAGCAGCTTGTTTCGAGCGGGGGTGGAGACCCAGTACTTC. This sequence encodes CASSLFRAGVETQYF.

The chain combines TRBV28 with TRBJ2-7, with 7 positions matching TRBD1. CDR3 size: 15 residues. After removal of 5 bases from V and 2 bases from J, the junction contained 9 bases not matched to a gene. The germline V gene has CDR1 MDHEN and CDR2 SYDVKM. The CDR3 reads CASSVPGTAAYEQYF. Written as DNA, the CDR3 is TGTGCCAGCAGTGTTCCCGGGACAGCAGCCTACGAGCAGTACTTC.

The chain is built from TRBV10-3 and TRBJ2-1; D might be TRBD1 (5 bases). The CDR3 extends over 12 amino acids. The V end lost 4 bases, the J end lost 5 bases, and 6 bases lay between the germline ends. The germline V gene encodes CDR1 ENHRY and CDR2 SYGVKD. The CDR3 bases are TGTGCCATCAGTGTAGGGGACAATGAGCAGTTCTTC. Translation gives CAISVGDNEQFF.

The chain combines TRBV19 with TRBJ2-3, with D perhaps TRBD1 (6 bases). This CDR3 region has 18 residues. The ends were cut back, 6 bases at V and 4 bases at J, with 26 bases in the middle. Looked up from germline, CDR1 is LNHDA and CDR2 is SQIVND (reference sequence). This CDR3 reads CASSELAQGSSVADTQYF. The CDR3 DNA sequence: TGTGCCAGTAGCGAATTAGCACAGGGTTCTTCTGTGGCAGATACGCAGTATTTT. Drawing the rest from reference TRBV19 and TRBJ2-3, the complete variable domain is DGGITQSPKYLFRKEGQNVTLSCEQNLNHDAMYWYRQDPGQGLRLIYYSQIVNDFQKGDIAEGYSVSREKKESFPLTVTSAQKNPTAFYLCASSELAQGSSVADTQYFGPGTRLTVL.

The chain uses TRBV28 and TRBJ2-7; 8 nucleotides agree with TRBD1. The CDR3 spans 15 residues. With 5 bases clipped from V and 3 bases from J, the junction kept 9 bases outside the gene matches. CDR1 and CDR2 from the germline V gene are MDHEN and SYDVKM. CDR3 DNA sequence: TGTGCCAGCAGTCCCCAACAGGGGGAGGTCTACGAGCAGTACTTC. It specifies CASSPQQGEVYEQYF. Combining the CDR3 with reference TRBV28 and TRBJ2-7 gives the whole variable domain DVKVTQSSRYLVKRTGEKVFLECVQDMDHENMFWYRQDPGLGLRLIYFSYDVKMKEKGDIPEGYSVSREKKERFSLILESASTNQTSMYLCASSPQQGEVYEQYFGPGTRLTVT.

The chain is built from TRBV11-2 and TRBJ2-2; D might be TRBD1 (5 bases). The CDR3 has 16 residues. Trimming stripped 0 bases from V and 4 bases from J, with 12 bases between. Germline V gene lookup returns CDR1 SGHAT and CDR2 FQNNGV. The chain's CDR3 is CASSLEAGAVTGELFF. CDR3 nucleotides: TGTGCCAGCAGCTTAGAAGCTGGGGCAGTCACCGGGGAGCTGTTTTTT. Full variable domain (outside the CDR3, taken from reference TRBV11-2 and TRBJ2-2): EAGVAQSPRYKIIEKRQSVAFWCNPISGHATLYWYQQILGQGPKLLIQFQNNGVVDDSQLPKDRFSAERLKGVDSTLKIQPAKLEDSAVYLCASSLEAGAVTGELFFGEGSRLTVL.

There are a few counts of this clone. The V call is TRBV28, the J call TRBJ1-5; TRBD1 is a possible D gene (6 bases). Trimming stripped 3 bases from V and 7 bases from J, with 10 bases between. CDR3 size: 13 residues. In germline, CDR1 is MDHEN, CDR2 SYDVKM. CDR3 sequence (DNA): TGTGCCAGCAGTTTGGGGGCGAGACAGCCCCAGCATTTT. Protein product: CASSLGARQPQHF.

This CDR3 reads CASTGERGLPYNEQFF. CDR3 DNA sequence: TGTGCCAGCACCGGCGAGAGGGGACTTCCCTACAATGAGCAGTTCTTC. The genes are TRBV7-9 and TRBJ2-1; a possible D gene is TRBD2 (6 bases). Trimming took off 7 bases at V and 2 bases at J, with 18 bases between the two ends. Germline CDR1 SEHNR, CDR2 FQNEAQ (reference sequence). This CDR3 is built from 16 residues. The full variable domain, completed using reference TRBV7-9 and TRBJ2-1, is DTGVSQNPRHKITKRGQNVTFRCDPISEHNRLYWYRQTLGQGPEFLTYFQNEAQLEKSRLLSDRFSAERPKGSFSTLEIQRTEQGDSAMYLCASTGERGLPYNEQFFGPGTRLTVL.

This clone came up a few times. The V and J genes are TRBV6-5 and TRBJ1-3; D is undetermined. Germline values: CDR1 MNHEY, CDR2 SVGAGI. The CDR3 is 13 amino acids. V was cut by 6 bases and J by 4 bases, with 10 bases left in between. CDR3 sequence: CASRLPGGNTIYF. CDR3 nucleotides: TGTGCCAGCAGACTACCCGGGGGAAACACCATATATTTT.

The chain has TRBV7-9 and TRBJ2-2; no clear D gene. The ends were cut back, 5 bases at V and 6 bases at J, with 10 bases in the middle. The germline gives CDR1 SEHNR, CDR2 FQNEAQ (reference sequence). This CDR3 has 13 amino acids. The CDR3 DNA is TGTGCCAGCAGCCGACAAGACCCCGGGGAGCTGTTTTTT. It specifies CASSRQDPGELFF.

The rearrangement uses TRBV7-2 and TRBJ2-1; the match to TRBD2 covers 11 bases. V gave up 5 bases and J gave up 0 bases; unmatched junction bases: 3. The CDR3 consists of 16 residues. CDR1 SGHTA and CDR2 FQGNSA come from the germline V gene. DNA for the CDR3: TGTGCCAGCAGCGCTGGACTAGCGGGCTCCTACAATGAGCAGTTCTTC. It specifies CASSAGLAGSYNEQFF.

The V call is TRBV7-8, the J call TRBJ2-5; D possibly corresponds to TRBD1 (6 bases). V was trimmed by 1 base and J by 5 bases, leaving 14 bases between them. Germline V gene data show CDR1 as SGHVS and CDR2 as FQNEAQ. The CDR3 contains 15 residues. CDR3 residues: CASSLGQVLGETQYF. In DNA, the CDR3 is TGTGCCAGCAGCTTAGGACAGGTCCTCGGGGAGACCCAGTACTTC.

This clone is a singleton in its sample. V is TRBV5-1 and J is TRBJ1-6, with a tentative D call TRBD1 (5 bases). V lost 6 bases to trimming and J lost 10 bases, with 17 bases between them. CDR1 and CDR2 (germline): SGHRS, YFSETQ. The CDR3 runs 14 residues. This CDR3 reads CASTDEGDRSPLHF. DNA of the CDR3: TGCGCCAGCACCGACGAAGGGGATCGGTCACCCCTCCACTTT.

The rearrangement joins TRBV9 to TRBJ1-1, with D maybe TRBD1 (6 bases). Deletions cut 4 bases from V and 0 bases from J, with 13 bases between. Germline V CDR1 and CDR2: SGDLS, YYNGEE. CDR3 length: 15 residues. CDR3 nucleotide sequence: TGTGCCAGCAGCCTCCGGGACACCTTGAACACTGAAGCTTTCTTT. This translates into CASSLRDTLNTEAFF.

The V gene is TRBV15, the J gene TRBJ2-3; TRBD1 matches at 7 bases. Germline CDR1 LNHNV, CDR2 YYDKDF (reference sequence). Germline trimming cut 1 base from V and 6 bases from J; bases unmatched to any gene: 19. The CDR3 has 19 residues. The CDR3 DNA reads as TGTGCCACCAGCAGAGGGGGATGGTCGGGACAGTTGTCGTCGGATACGCAGTATTTT. Protein sequence: CATSRGGWSGQLSSDTQYF.

This clone has more than one count but fewer than ten. V usage is TRBV5-1 and J usage is TRBJ1-1; a possible D gene is TRBD1 (5 bases). V was cut by 3 bases and J by 2 bases, with 11 bases left in between. CDR3 length equals 14 residues. The germline V gene has CDR1 SGHRS and CDR2 YFSETQ. The CDR3 here is CASSSQGANTEAFF. DNA of the CDR3: TGCGCCAGCAGCTCGCAAGGGGCCAACACTGAAGCTTTCTTT.

The chain is built from TRBV5-6 and TRBJ2-7; 7 bases map to TRBD1. The J segment lost 3 bases and the V segment lost 4 bases, leaving 7 bases of the junction unmatched. The CDR3 runs 14 residues. CDR1 and CDR2 from the germline V gene are SGHDT and YYEEEE. CDR3 nucleotide sequence: TGTGCCAGCAGCCTGGGGACAGCCTACTACGAGCAGTACTTC. Protein: CASSLGTAYYEQYF.

The V and J genes are TRBV7-2 and TRBJ2-7, with D possibly matching TRBD1 (6 bases). Germline assignment: CDR1 SGHTA and CDR2 FQGNSA. V was pared by 6 bases and J by 0 bases, with 15 bases between. The CDR3 covers 15 residues. CDR3 protein: CASSQTGPSSYEQYF. CDR3 DNA: TGTGCCAGCAGTCAGACAGGACCCAGCTCCTACGAGCAGTACTTC.

This clone was counted between two and nine times. This sequence joins TRBV7-3 and TRBJ2-1; 9 nucleotides agree with TRBD2. CDR3 length equals 17 residues. Germline V gene data show CDR1 as SGHTA and CDR2 as FQGTGA. V dropped 4 bases and J dropped 1; count of bases not matched to a gene: 8. The CDR3 region is CASSSDSGRSSYNEQFF. DNA for the CDR3: TGTGCCAGCAGCTCCGATAGCGGGAGATCGTCCTACAATGAGCAGTTCTTC.

This clone occurred a few times. The V and J genes are TRBV4-3 and TRBJ2-1; 10 nucleotides agree with TRBD2. Trimming at V came to 4 bases and at J to 5 bases, leaving 8 bases not matched to a gene. This CDR3 has 16 residues. Germline CDR1 and CDR2: LGHNA and YSLEER. CDR3 bases: TGCGCCAGCAGCCTCCGGACTAGCGGCCATCACAATGAGCAGTTCTTC. It encodes CASSLRTSGHHNEQFF.

The chain joins TRBV18 to TRBJ1-2; TRBD1 matches at 11 bases. This CDR3 has 16 residues. CDR1 and CDR2 (germline): KGHSH, LQKENI. Trimming took 3 bases from V and 5 from J; bases not matched to a gene: 8. As DNA, the CDR3 is TGTGCCAGCTCACCCCGGGGACAGGGGGTCTGGTATGGCTACACCTTC. This sequence encodes CASSPRGQGVWYGYTF. The whole variable domain, filled in from reference TRBV18 and TRBJ1-2, reads NAGVMQNPRHLVRRRGQEARLRCSPMKGHSHVYWYRQLPEEGLKFMVYLQKENIIDESGMPKERFSAEFPKEGPSILRIQQVVRGDSAAYFCASSPRGQGVWYGYTFGSGTRLTVV.

The chain has TRBV6-6 and TRBJ2-7, with 7 nucleotides matching TRBD1. CDR3 length: 15 amino acids. V shed 5 bases and J 0 bases; nucleotides not matched to a gene: 7. Per germline, CDR1 MNHNY and CDR2 SVGAGI (reference sequence). CDR3 loop: CASSLGTVSSYEQYF. The CDR3 DNA reads TGTGCCAGCAGTCTTGGGACAGTCAGCTCCTACGAGCAGTACTTC.

This chain uses TRBV14 with TRBJ1-2; unclear D gene. The CDR3 contains 14 residues. V lost 1 base and J lost 3, with 9 bases in between. Looked up from germline, CDR1 is SGHDN and CDR2 is FVKESK. The CDR3 loop reads CASSQGGGYYGYTF. In DNA, the CDR3 is TGTGCCAGCAGCCAAGGAGGAGGGTACTATGGCTACACCTTC.